The clone carrying this T cell receptor (beta chain) was seen more than once but under ten times. The data stem from a study of blood T cell repertoires in COVID-19. Study-wide context: Collection of acute and convalescent COVID-19 samples took place in the United States, Italy and Spain. In each case, the material was cDNA or gDNA derived from T cells, B-cell-depleted T cells, or PBMCs.

Seattle participants joined during active infection and were tracked over time. Sequenced by immunoSEQ multiplex PCR; TCRdb stores in-frame clones only, minus some. The data hold 300,000 to 400,000 clones, with almost 90% observed a single time. Germline lookup yields CDR1 MNHEY and CDR2 SVGAGI. V dropped 2 bases and J dropped 7 bases, with 14 bases sitting between them. The CDR3 covers 14 residues. The chain joins TRBV6-5 to TRBJ2-5; maybe TRBD2 (6 bases). The source material was peripheral blood. This TCR was recovered from a woman aged 70-85 years with COVID-19, enrolled during active disease. The DNA of the CDR3 is TGTGCCAGCAGTTACGGCGCGGGCGGGGCGACCCAGTACTTC. This translates into CASSYGAGGATQYF.